Below, one T cell receptor beta chain is given with its context. This sample is part of a study of blood T cell repertoires in COVID-19. As for the study in general: Acute-phase and convalescent COVID-19 samples originated in the United States, Italy and Spain. T cells, B-cell-depleted T cells, or PBMCs provided the cDNA or gDNA that served as material.

CDR3 length: 15 amino acids. The germline V gene encodes CDR1 MGHRA and CDR2 YSYEKL. The V and J ends lost 1 base and 4 bases, in that order; junction bases with no gene match: 6. Authors' data handling: Amplified reference gene primers provided the basis for estimating nucleated cell counts. Assay used: immunoSEQ multiplex PCR; TCRdb lists only in-frame clones, some missing. Clone size and V and J calls were adopted from that table, with D and trimming inferred from the DNA. The data hold 210,000 or so clones, with 90% to 95% observed a single time. The receptor was derived from a man younger than 45 with acute or convalescent COVID-19. The sequenced sample consisted of peripheral blood. The gene calls are TRBV4-1 and TRBJ1-2; 7 bases agree with TRBD1. The CDR3 nucleotides are TGCGCCAGCAGCCAAGGACCGGGACAGAGCTATGGCTACACCTTC. This sequence encodes CASSQGPGQSYGYTF.